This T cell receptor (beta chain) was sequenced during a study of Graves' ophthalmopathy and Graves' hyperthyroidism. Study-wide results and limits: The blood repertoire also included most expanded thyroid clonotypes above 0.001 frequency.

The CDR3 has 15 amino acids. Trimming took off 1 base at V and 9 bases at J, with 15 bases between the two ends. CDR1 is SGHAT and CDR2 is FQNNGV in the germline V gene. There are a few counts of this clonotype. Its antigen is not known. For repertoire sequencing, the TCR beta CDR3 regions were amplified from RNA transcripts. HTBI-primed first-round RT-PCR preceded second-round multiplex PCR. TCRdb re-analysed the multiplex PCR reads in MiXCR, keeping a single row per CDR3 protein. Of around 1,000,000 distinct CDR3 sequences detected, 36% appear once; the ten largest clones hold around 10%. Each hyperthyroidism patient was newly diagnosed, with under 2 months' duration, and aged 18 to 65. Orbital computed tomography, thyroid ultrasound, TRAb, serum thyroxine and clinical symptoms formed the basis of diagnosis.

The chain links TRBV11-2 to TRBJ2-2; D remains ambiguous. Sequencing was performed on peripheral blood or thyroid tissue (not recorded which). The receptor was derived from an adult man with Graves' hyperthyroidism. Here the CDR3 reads CASSLGRSPSWELFF. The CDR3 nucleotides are TGTGCCAGCAGCTTAGGAAGGAGCCCTTCGTGGGAGCTGTTTTTT.